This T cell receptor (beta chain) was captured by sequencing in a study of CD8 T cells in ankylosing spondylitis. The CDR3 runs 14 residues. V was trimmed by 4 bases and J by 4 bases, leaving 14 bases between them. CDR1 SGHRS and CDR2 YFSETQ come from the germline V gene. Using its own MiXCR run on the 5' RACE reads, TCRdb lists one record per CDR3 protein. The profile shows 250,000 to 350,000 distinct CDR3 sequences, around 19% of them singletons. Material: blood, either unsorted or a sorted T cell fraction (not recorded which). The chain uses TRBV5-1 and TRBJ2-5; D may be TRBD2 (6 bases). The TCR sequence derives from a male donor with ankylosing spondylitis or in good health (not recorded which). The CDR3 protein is CASSLQGGGETQYF. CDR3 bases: TGCGCCAGCAGCCTGCAGGGAGGTGGAGAGACCCAGTACTTC.